This T cell receptor beta chain was sequenced in a study of blood T cell repertoires in COVID-19. Study-level background: Samples came from the United States, Italy and Spain, spanning acute and convalescent COVID-19. Sources were T cells, B-cell-depleted T cells, or PBMCs; the material itself was cDNA or gDNA.

Methods used by the authors: It was from reference gene primer amplification that nucleated cell counts were estimated. Profiled with immunoSEQ multiplex PCR; TCRdb holds only in-frame clones, not every one. V, J and clone size reflect that table, while D and trimming were determined from the DNA. The table includes 50,000 to 65,000 clones, around 93% detected once. The junction had 5 bases not matched to a gene; V was cut back by 1 base and J by 5 bases. CDR1 is SGHTA and CDR2 is FQGNSA in the germline V gene. The CDR3 runs 15 residues. The clonotype originates from a man aged 50 or older with acute or convalescent COVID-19. The source material was peripheral blood. The rearrangement joins TRBV7-2 to TRBJ2-3; 8 nucleotides agree with TRBD2. CDR3 protein: CASSLGGGLLDTQYF. The DNA of the CDR3 is TGTGCCAGCAGCTTAGGCGGGGGGTTGCTAGATACGCAGTATTTT.